A selection of T cell receptor beta chains follows, all from one sample in a study of shared clonotypes between healthy human individuals. The assay was immunoSEQ multiplex PCR, and TCRdb's table has in-frame clones only and misses some. This table has some 2,500,000 clones, just under 95% appearing once. The material sequenced was naive CD4+ T cells from PBMCs. These TCRs come from a man between 18 and 35 years old in good health. Some clones in this sample may be carry-over from other donors' samples. Each CDR3 is given with its conserved first and last residue. The D gene is left open where the match is weak. Rows give clone size only sometimes, using once, few, many, or a class for an expanded clone.

>19|TRBV18|-|TRBJ2-4|-
CASSPQASGSDYPRTFGYF
TGTGCCAGCTCCCCCCAGGCATCGGGCAGTGACTACCCAAGGACATTTGGGTACTTC
>14|TRBV2|-|TRBJ1-5|-
CASSDGLLNQPQHF
TGTGCCAGCAGTGACGGACTCCTCAATCAGCCCCAGCATTTT
>16|TRBV7-6|once|TRBJ2-2|TRBD2
CASSFIAGRKTGELFF
TGTGCCAGCAGCTTTATCGCCGGGAGGAAGACCGGGGAGCTGTTTTTT
>14|TRBV6-4|-|TRBJ2-1|-
CASSEDRAYNEQFF
TGTGCCAGCAGTGAAGATCGCGCCTACAATGAGCAGTTCTTC
>12|TRBV10-3|-|TRBJ2-7|-
CAISKTVYEQYF
TGTGCCATCAGTAAGACCGTTTACGAGCAGTACTTC
>17|TRBV18|-|TRBJ1-2|-
CASSPYAGGGEYYGYTF
TGTGCCAGCTCACCATACGCTGGTGGGGGGGAATACTATGGCTACACCTTC
>13|TRBV21-1|-|TRBJ1-5|-
CASSKQGGQPQHF
TGTGCCAGCAGCAAACAGGGTGGCCAGCCCCAGCATTTT
>15|TRBV5-1|-|TRBJ2-1|TRBD2
CASSRGLASYNEQFF
TGCGCCAGCAGCAGGGGACTAGCGTCCTACAATGAGCAGTTCTTC
>14|TRBV4-3|-|TRBJ2-3|-
CASSPRGYGDTQYF
TGCGCCAGCAGCCCCCGAGGTTATGGAGATACGCAGTATTTT
>16|TRBV19|-|TRBJ1-2|-
CASSRGSDSSNYGYTF
TGTGCCAGTAGTAGGGGGTCAGACTCCTCTAACTATGGCTACACCTTC
>15|TRBV2|-|TRBJ2-3|TRBD2
CASSARGLAGDTQYF
TGTGCCAGCAGCGCTCGAGGACTAGCGGGAGATACGCAGTATTTT
>13|TRBV6-5|-|TRBJ2-5|-
CASSYRGQETQYF
TGTGCCAGCAGTTATAGAGGGCAAGAGACCCAGTACTTC
>13|TRBV4-3|-|TRBJ2-4|-
CASSRDLGDIQYF
TGCGCCAGCTCGCGGGACCTTGGGGACATTCAGTACTTC
>14|TRBV5-4|once|TRBJ2-7|TRBD1
CASSLEQGGSEQYF
TGTGCCAGCAGCTTGGAACAGGGGGGTTCGGAGCAGTACTTC
>14|TRBV5-1|-|TRBJ1-4|TRBD1
CASSLRQGGEKLFF
TGCGCCAGCAGCCTTCGACAGGGGGGAGAAAAACTGTTTTTT
>13|TRBV19|few|TRBJ1-5|-
CAVHGGSGQPQHF
TGTGCAGTCCACGGAGGGTCGGGTCAGCCCCAGCATTTT
>15|TRBV7-7|-|TRBJ2-7|TRBD2
CASSPRLAGEGEQYF
TGTGCCAGCAGCCCAAGACTAGCGGGAGAGGGGGAGCAGTACTTC
>15|TRBV28|-|TRBJ1-4|TRBD1
CASSARQGRGEKLFF
TGTGCCAGCAGTGCTAGACAGGGGCGGGGTGAAAAACTGTTTTTT
>16|TRBV5-1|-|TRBJ1-1|TRBD1
CASSLDRGVWSTEAFF
TGCGCCAGCAGCTTGGACAGGGGCGTCTGGAGCACTGAAGCTTTCTTT
>12|TRBV30|-|TRBJ2-1|-
CAWSVWGNEQFF
TGTGCCTGGAGTGTTTGGGGGAATGAGCAGTTCTTC
>14|TRBV29-1|-|TRBJ1-6|-
CSVRLDPVGSPLHF
TGCAGCGTTAGACTAGACCCCGTTGGATCACCCCTCCACTTT
>15|TRBV5-6|-|TRBJ2-3|-
CASRLGLEGTDTQYF
TGTGCCAGCAGACTGGGGCTAGAGGGCACAGATACGCAGTATTTT
>14|TRBV19|-|TRBJ1-1|-
CASSRGGSNTEAFF
TGTGCCAGTAGCCGAGGGGGGTCAAACACTGAAGCTTTCTTT
>12|TRBV2|-|TRBJ1-1|-
CASGQGLAEAFF
TGTGCCAGCGGGCAGGGGCTGGCTGAAGCTTTCTTT
>13|TRBV11-3|-|TRBJ2-5|-
CASSLGSQETQYF
TGTGCCAGCAGCTTAGGCTCGCAAGAGACCCAGTACTTC
>14|TRBV7-2|-|TRBJ1-3|-
CASSSFLSGNTIYF
TGTGCCAGCAGCTCCTTTCTCTCTGGAAACACCATATATTTT
>13|TRBV4-1|-|TRBJ2-7|-
CASSQGGVNEQYF
TGCGCCAGCAGCCAGGGGGGAGTAAACGAGCAGTACTTC